Below, 27 T cell receptor beta chains from the same sample are listed, as sequenced in a study of blood T cell repertoires in COVID-19. Clones were read by immunoSEQ multiplex PCR, and TCRdb kept only the in-frame ones, dropping some. This table holds 200,000 or so clones, about 80% found once. The material sequenced was PBMCs or T cells enriched from blood (not recorded which). These TCRs come from a man between 35 and 55 years old who had recovered from COVID-19.

The CDR3 region has the DNA TGTGCCAGCAGTTACCGACACCTATATTACAATGAGCAGTTCTTC. It codes for CASSYRHLYYNEQFF. This chain joins TRBV6-5 and TRBJ2-1; D not resolved. The CDR3 is made up of 15 amino acids. V lost 2 bases, J lost 4 bases, and 12 bases lay in between. The germline gives CDR1 MNHEY, CDR2 SVGAGI.

The rearrangement joins TRBV7-9 to TRBJ2-2, with 12 nucleotides matching TRBD1. This CDR3 contains 15 residues. Trimming cost V 5 bases and J 5 bases; bases outside gene matches: 3. CDR1 is SEHNR and CDR2 is FQNEAQ in the germline V gene (reference sequence). Written as DNA, the CDR3 is TGTGCCAGCAGCGAGGGACAGGGGGCAACCGGGGAGCTGTTTTTT. Translation gives CASSEGQGATGELFF.

The chain recombines TRBV7-2 with TRBJ2-5; 13 nucleotides align to TRBD2. V lost 2 bases and J lost 1; bases outside the gene matches: 4. This CDR3 comprises 17 residues. CDR1 is SGHTA, CDR2 FQGNSA, per germline. DNA for the CDR3: TGTGCCAGCAGCTTAAAACTAGCGGGGGGGCCCCAAGAGACCCAGTACTTC. Its translation is CASSLKLAGGPQETQYF.

This chain links TRBV4-1 with TRBJ2-2, with 9 nucleotides matching TRBD2. Per germline, CDR1 MGHRA and CDR2 YSYEKL. CDR3 size: 15 residues. The trim removed 7 bases at V and 7 bases at J, leaving 10 bases unmatched. The chain's CDR3 is CASKDSAGGFGELFF. In DNA, the CDR3 is TGCGCCAGCAAGGATTCGGCGGGAGGGTTCGGGGAGCTGTTTTTT.

The chain couples TRBV5-5 to TRBJ1-1; D is unclear. Germline V gene sequence: CDR1 SGHKS, CDR2 YYEKEE (reference sequence). This CDR3 contains 14 residues. V gave up 2 bases and J gave up 1 base, with 9 bases separating them. CDR3 protein: CASSFEGKNTEAFF. CDR3 nucleotides: TGTGCCAGCAGCTTTGAGGGTAAGAACACTGAAGCTTTCTTT.

This chain connects TRBV6-2 or TRBV6-3 to TRBJ1-2; 12 nucleotides line up with TRBD1. This CDR3 region has 14 residues. The junction had 2 bases not matched to a gene; V was cut back by 2 bases and J by 7 bases. Germline V gene sequence: CDR1 MNHEY, CDR2 SVGEGT. CDR3 DNA: TGTGCCAGCAGTTACCGGGACAGGGGGCTTGGCTACACCTTC. It encodes CASSYRDRGLGYTF.

J is TRBJ1-3 and V is TRBV5-5; 9 nucleotides match TRBD1. CDR1 and CDR2 (germline): SGHKS, YYEKEE (reference sequence). With 4 bases clipped from V and 2 bases from J, the junction kept 10 bases outside the gene matches. This CDR3 contains 17 residues. CDR3 region: CASSASPGQGPGNTIYF. Here the CDR3 DNA reads TGTGCCAGCAGCGCAAGTCCAGGACAGGGGCCTGGAAACACCATATATTTT.

This clone was detected only once. The V call is TRBV28, the J call TRBJ2-5; weak D call: TRBD2 (5 bases). Trimming shortened V by 3 bases and J by 7 bases, and 21 bases separated the two germline ends. This CDR3 region has 16 residues. Germline assignment: CDR1 MDHEN and CDR2 SYDVKM. CDR3 in DNA: TGTGCCAGCAGTTTCACGTACCTAGGACTCGACGGGACCCAGTACTTC. Its translation: CASSFTYLGLDGTQYF.

The genes are TRBV7-2 and TRBJ1-1, with D perhaps TRBD1 (5 bases). This CDR3 has 14 amino acids. Germline lookup yields CDR1 SGHTA and CDR2 FQGNSA. Trimming removed 3 bases from V and 4 bases from J, with 12 bases in between. In DNA, the CDR3 is TGTGCCAGCAGCTTGCAACAGGCCCCCACTGAAGCTTTCTTT. Translating it yields CASSLQQAPTEAFF. The variable domain in full, with the rest retrieved from reference TRBV7-2 and TRBJ1-1, is GAGVSQSPSNKVTEKGKDVELRCDPISGHTALYWYRQSLGQGLEFLIYFQGNSAPDKSGLPSDRFSAERTGGSVSTLTIQRTQQEDSAVYLCASSLQQAPTEAFFGQGTRLTVV.

This clone has only one observation. This CDR3 reads CASSSRDTEAFF. As DNA, the CDR3 is TGTGCCAGCAGTTCGAGAGATACTGAAGCTTTCTTT. The chain is built from TRBV7-9 and TRBJ1-1; D gene uncertain. CDR1 and CDR2 from the germline V gene are SEHNR and FQNEAQ (reference sequence). Between the trimmed V and J ends, which lost 6 bases and 5 bases, there was a span of 10 bases. The length of the CDR3 is 12 residues. The entire variable domain, with the rest obtained from reference TRBV7-9 and TRBJ1-1, is as follows: DTGVSQNPRHKITKRGQNVTFRCDPISEHNRLYWYRQTLGQGPEFLTYFQNEAQLEKSRLLSDRFSAERPKGSFSTLEIQRTEQGDSAMYLCASSSRDTEAFFGQGTRLTVV.

The chain uses TRBV7-2 and TRBJ2-2, with D unresolved. V dropped 5 bases and J dropped 6 bases, with 10 bases sitting between them. This CDR3 is 13 amino acids long. CDR1 and CDR2 (germline): SGHTA, FQGNSA. The CDR3 spells CASSPMAAGELFF. The DNA for the CDR3 is TGTGCCAGCAGCCCTATGGCGGCCGGGGAGCTGTTTTTT.

The V gene is TRBV27, the J gene TRBJ1-6, with TRBD1 matching over 8 bases. The CDR3 sequence is 17 residues long. Unmatched junction bases numbered 10, after V lost 2 bases and J lost 7 bases. In germline, CDR1 is MNHEY, CDR2 SMNVEV (reference sequence). As DNA, the CDR3 is TGTGCCAGCAGTTTACTTGTCGACAGGGGACGGAATTCACCCCTCCACTTT. This gives the protein CASSLLVDRGRNSPLHF.

The rearrangement links TRBV6-5 to TRBJ1-1; 12 nucleotides align to TRBD1. From germline, CDR1 is MNHEY and CDR2 SVGAGI. The trim removed 7 bases at V and 10 bases at J, leaving 7 bases unmatched. The CDR3 has 13 amino acids. The CDR3 bases are TGTGCCAGCATTGGGGACAGGGGGCGAAGAGCTTTCTTT. Protein product: CASIGDRGRRAFF.

The chain has TRBV3-1 (or the pseudogene TRBV3-2) and TRBJ2-1, with a tentative D call TRBD2 (5 bases). The CDR3 spans 17 residues. With 1 base removed from V and 4 bases from J, the gap between germline ends came to 17 bases. CDR1 and CDR2 from the germline V gene are LGHDT and YNNKEL (reference sequence). In DNA, the CDR3 is TGTGCCAGCAGCCAAGTACTCCGGGAACCCCCTTACAATGAGCAGTTCTTC. Translation: CASSQVLREPPYNEQFF.

The rearrangement links TRBV4-2 to TRBJ1-2, with D possibly TRBD1 on 6 matching bases. The V gene's germline CDR1 is LGHNA and CDR2 YNFKEQ. Between the trimmed V and J ends, which lost 0 bases and 11 bases, there was a span of 22 bases. The CDR3 spans 16 residues. For the CDR3, the DNA is TGTGCCAGCAGCCAAGACGCTACGCGGGGGGCCTCGAGGTACACCTTC. This codes for CASSQDATRGASRYTF.

This clone has a handful of counts. The CDR3, as DNA: TGCAGTGCTAGTTGGACAGGGGCAACTAATGAAAAACTGTTTTTT. It is translated as CSASWTGATNEKLFF. The J gene is TRBJ1-4, the V gene TRBV20-1; 9 positions match TRBD1. This CDR3 region has 15 residues. V was pared by 3 bases and J by 0 bases, with 2 bases of the junction left unmatched. CDR1 is DFQATT, CDR2 SNEGSKA, per germline (reference sequence).

The V and J genes are TRBV24-1 and TRBJ1-5; TRBD1 is a possible D gene (5 bases). CDR1 KGHDR and CDR2 SFDVKD come from the germline V gene. Trimming removed 7 bases at V and 0 bases at J, with 9 bases between. This CDR3 spans 14 amino acids. The CDR3 protein is CATSEQVSNQPQHF. Here the CDR3 DNA reads TGTGCCACCAGCGAACAGGTTAGCAATCAGCCCCAGCATTTT.

The count of this clone is one. The chain has TRBV5-4 and TRBJ2-3; 8 bases are shared with TRBD2. The CDR3 runs 15 residues. The V and J ends lost 0 bases and 0 bases, in that order; junction bases with no gene match: 0. Per the germline V gene, CDR1 is SGHNT and CDR2 is YYREEE (reference sequence). CDR3 region: CASSLAGGSTDTQYF. Written as DNA, the CDR3 is TGTGCCAGCAGCTTGGCGGGGGGGAGCACAGATACGCAGTATTTT. The full variable domain, with the rest looked up from reference TRBV5-4 and TRBJ2-3, is ETGVTQSPTHLIKTRGQQVTLRCSSQSGHNTVSWYQQALGQGPQFIFQYYREEENGRGNFPPRFSGLQFPNYSSELNVNALELDDSALYLCASSLAGGSTDTQYFGPGTRLTVL.

This chain links TRBV11-3 with TRBJ2-3; weak D call: TRBD2 (5 bases). CDR1 is SGHNT, CDR2 YENEEA, per germline. V was clipped by 1 base and J by 4 bases, with 9 bases between them. The CDR3 is 14 residues long. CDR3 DNA sequence: TGTGCCAGCAGCTTAGTCGGCGGGCCAGATACGCAGTATTTT. Encoded protein: CASSLVGGPDTQYF.

The CDR3: CASSTEDRDYEKLFF. The CDR3 DNA reads as TGTGCCAGCAGTACTGAGGACAGGGATTATGAAAAACTGTTTTTT. This sequence joins TRBV21-1 and TRBJ1-4; the listed D gene, TRBD1, was not tested against the DNA. TRBV21-1 is deemed a pseudogene. The CDR3 spans 15 residues.

This chain links TRBV29-1 with TRBJ2-1, with 9 bases aligning to TRBD1. Germline CDR1 is SQVTM and CDR2 is ANQGSEA. This CDR3 has 8 residues. The V and J ends lost 6 bases and 15 bases, in that order; junction bases with no gene match: 0. Here the CDR3 DNA reads TGCAGCGTGGGACAGGGGTTCTTC. It codes for CSVGQGFF.

This clone was observed many times. The chain links TRBV4-1 to TRBJ2-5; 10 bases match TRBD2. The V and J ends lost 0 bases and 7 bases, in that order; junction bases with no gene match: 20. The germline V gene has CDR1 MGHRA and CDR2 YSYEKL. The CDR3 contains 20 residues. DNA for the CDR3: TGCGCCAGCAGCCAAGAGTATTGGTCTAGCGGGGGCCCATCAAAAGGGACCCAGTACTTC. Its translation: CASSQEYWSSGGPSKGTQYF.

The V and J genes are TRBV5-1 and TRBJ2-1; D may be TRBD1 (6 bases). Trimming took 3 bases from V and 4 from J, leaving 8 bases between them. Germline V lookup: CDR1 SGHRS, CDR2 YFSETQ. The CDR3 is 13 amino acids. CDR3 DNA: TGCGCCAGCAGCTGGGACAATTACAATGAGCAGTTCTTC. Amino acids: CASSWDNYNEQFF.

The CDR3 DNA sequence: TGTGCCAGCAGAGACCGGGACACTAACACCGGGGAGCTGTTTTTT. It specifies CASRDRDTNTGELFF. The chain is built from TRBV28 and TRBJ2-2, with D possibly matching TRBD1 (6 bases). CDR3 length: 15 residues. V was pared by 6 bases and J by 2 bases, with 13 bases between. CDR1 and CDR2 (germline): MDHEN, SYDVKM.

The count of this clone is one. This chain joins TRBV28 and TRBJ1-6; 9 positions agree with TRBD1. Germline CDR1 MDHEN, CDR2 SYDVKM. V dropped 7 bases and J dropped 7; count of bases not matched to a gene: 5. The CDR3 is made up of 14 amino acids. Here the CDR3 reads CASKPTGGNSPLHF. The CDR3 DNA sequence: TGTGCCAGCAAACCGACAGGGGGAAATTCACCCCTCCACTTT. The whole variable domain, remainder taken from reference TRBV28 and TRBJ1-6, is DVKVTQSSRYLVKRTGEKVFLECVQDMDHENMFWYRQDPGLGLRLIYFSYDVKMKEKGDIPEGYSVSREKKERFSLILESASTNQTSMYLCASKPTGGNSPLHFGNGTRLTVT.

V and J are TRBV4-2 and TRBJ2-2, with TRBD2 matching 10 bases. V was clipped by 0 bases and J by 5 bases; unmatched bases: 15. Germline V gene lookup returns CDR1 LGHNA and CDR2 YNFKEQ. The CDR3 consists of 20 residues. In DNA, the CDR3 is TGTGCCAGCAGCCAAGAAGGATCAGCGGGGGGGCCGGTAGGGACCGGGGAGCTGTTTTTT. It translates to CASSQEGSAGGPVGTGELFF.

The table lists this clone with a few counts. The CDR3 nucleotides are TGTGCCAGCAGCGGCGAACTAGCTGGGGGACGGGAGACCCAGTACTTC. Its protein product is CASSGELAGGRETQYF. The V call is TRBV5-4, the J call TRBJ2-5, with a possible D match to TRBD2 (6 bases). Germline V lookup: CDR1 SGHNT, CDR2 YYREEE (reference sequence). The CDR3 length is 16 residues. V gave up 4 bases and J gave up 5 bases, with 21 bases separating them. Using reference TRBV5-4 and TRBJ2-5 for the parts outside the CDR3, the full variable domain is ETGVTQSPTHLIKTRGQQVTLRCSSQSGHNTVSWYQQALGQGPQFIFQYYREEENGRGNFPPRFSGLQFPNYSSELNVNALELDDSALYLCASSGELAGGRETQYFGPGTRLLVL.